A selection of T cell receptor beta chains follows, all from one sample in a study of regulatory T cells in long-lasting Graves disease. Each CDR3 protein gets one entry after TCRdb re-called the multiplex PCR reads with MiXCR. The profile shows approximately 350,000 distinct CDR3 sequences, approximately 10% of them singletons. Separately, the same data were catalogued under a study of T cells in Graves' hyperthyroidism and ophthalmopathy.

The material was peripheral blood mononuclear cells (PBMCs), obtained at new diagnosis, from a patient treated with antithyroid drugs. The source is a woman aged 18-29 years with Graves disease. The CDR3 runs from the conserved cysteine through the conserved F or W. The order of the fields is CDR3 protein, CDR3 DNA, D gene, J gene, V gene, clone size, CDR3 length. D genes are given only for firm matches. Some rows mark clone size as missing; the rest say once, few, many or name a class of expanded clone.

CDR3aa: CAWSVPSTTDLSETQYF
CDR3nt: TGTGCCTGGAGTGTACCGTCAACCACCGATCTTTCGGAGACCCAGTACTTC
d_gene: NA
j_gene: TRBJ2-5
v_gene: TRBV30
abundance: many
len: 17

CDR3aa: CASSPLGRGAGDEQFF
CDR3nt: TGTGCCAGCAGCCCCCTAGGGCGGGGAGCAGGAGATGAGCAGTTCTTC
d_gene: NA
j_gene: TRBJ2-1
v_gene: TRBV7-8
abundance: once
len: 16

CDR3aa: CASMAKGVDYGYTF
CDR3nt: TGTGCCAGCATGGCAAAGGGGGTTGACTATGGCTACACCTTC
d_gene: NA
j_gene: TRBJ1-2
v_gene: TRBV6-8
abundance: many
len: 14

CDR3aa: CASSQTGTGVWVTEAFF
CDR3nt: TGCGCCAGCAGCCAAACCGGGACAGGGGTGTGGGTCACTGAAGCTTTCTTT
d_gene: TRBD1
j_gene: TRBJ1-1
v_gene: TRBV4-3
abundance: NA
len: 17

CDR3aa: CASSSGWWTGKPSSGANVLTF
CDR3nt: TGTGCCAGTAGTTCCGGTTGGTGGACAGGGAAACCTTCCTCTGGGGCCAACGTCCTGACTTTC
d_gene: TRBD1
j_gene: TRBJ2-6
v_gene: TRBV19
abundance: many
len: 21

CDR3aa: CASRTMGQVAGYTF
CDR3nt: TGTGCCAGCAGAACGATGGGACAGGTGGCTGGCTACACCTTC
d_gene: TRBD1
j_gene: TRBJ1-2
v_gene: TRBV6-1
abundance: few
len: 14

CDR3aa: CASSLPLGLGEPFF
CDR3nt: TGTGCCAGCAGCTTGCCGTTGGGGCTAGGGGAGCCGTTTTTT
d_gene: NA
j_gene: TRBJ2-2
v_gene: TRBV5-5
abundance: few
len: 14

CDR3aa: CASSYSSSSGANVLTF
CDR3nt: TGTGCCAGCAGTTACTCGAGCAGCTCTGGGGCCAACGTCCTGACTTTC
d_gene: NA
j_gene: TRBJ2-6
v_gene: TRBV6-2/TRBV6-3
abundance: many
len: 16

CDR3aa: CASSLMGGRHSYEQYF
CDR3nt: TGTGCCAGCTCACTTATGGGGGGGAGACACTCCTACGAGCAGTACTTC
d_gene: TRBD2
j_gene: TRBJ2-7
v_gene: TRBV18
abundance: few
len: 16

CDR3aa: CASSQVPLNTEAFF
CDR3nt: TGCGCCAGCAGCCAAGTTCCCTTGAACACTGAAGCTTTCTTT
d_gene: NA
j_gene: TRBJ1-1
v_gene: TRBV4-3
abundance: few
len: 14

CDR3aa: CASRPSGGINEQFF
CDR3nt: TGTGCCAGCAGGCCTAGCGGGGGGATCAATGAGCAGTTCTTC
d_gene: TRBD2
j_gene: TRBJ2-1
v_gene: TRBV3-1
abundance: many
len: 14

CDR3aa: CASSYSGASYNSPLHF
CDR3nt: TGTGCCAGCAGTTATAGTGGGGCATCCTATAATTCACCCCTCCACTTT
d_gene: NA
j_gene: TRBJ1-6
v_gene: TRBV6-5
abundance: NA
len: 16

CDR3aa: CASSLGEGWRDHNEQFF
CDR3nt: TGTGCCAGCAGCTTAGGGGAGGGGTGGCGGGACCACAATGAGCAGTTCTTC
d_gene: TRBD2
j_gene: TRBJ2-1
v_gene: TRBV7-9
abundance: NA
len: 17

CDR3aa: CASSSTTGGRNEKLFF
CDR3nt: TGTGCCAGCAGTTCAACCACAGGGGGCCGTAATGAAAAACTGTTTTTT
d_gene: TRBD1
j_gene: TRBJ1-4
v_gene: TRBV2
abundance: many
len: 16